The rows below give T cell receptor beta chains drawn from one sample of a study of early T cells in non-severe SARS-CoV-2 infection. TCRdb ran MiXCR on the 5' RACE reads and lists one entry per CDR3 protein. Of about 70,000 distinct CDR3 sequences in the sample, 12% were seen once. Sequencing used whole blood, obtained at baseline. Source of these receptors: an adult who was a healthcare worker with PCR-confirmed SARS-CoV-2 infection or an uninfected control (not recorded which). The donor label of this sample is uncertain. Both conserved end residues are trimmed from each CDR3. The D gene is left open where the match is weak.

cdr3_aa	d_call	v_call	j_call
ASSLALAHHRAF	.	TRBV5-6	TRBJ1-1
ASSLRTGGRTDTQY	TRBD1	TRBV11-1	TRBJ2-3
ASIFIQGGGYT	TRBD1	TRBV2	TRBJ1-2
ASSKDGRGLAGGPSPYNEQF	.	TRBV21-1	TRBJ2-1
SARDEYNNEQF	.	TRBV20-1	TRBJ2-1
SASEGLGADTQY	TRBD2	TRBV20-1	TRBJ2-3
ASSLSQGADTQY	TRBD1	TRBV7-9	TRBJ2-3
ASSLVSGSTGELF	TRBD2	TRBV5-1	TRBJ2-2
ASSRVYGYT	.	TRBV19	TRBJ1-2
ASSYWAGPGGYT	.	TRBV6-2/TRBV6-3	TRBJ1-2
ASSQAETQY	.	TRBV14	TRBJ2-5
SAPGPVSSYNEQF	.	TRBV20-1	TRBJ2-1
ASGQAFPPGHYGYT	.	TRBV2	TRBJ1-2
ASSMGLDGELF	.	TRBV19	TRBJ2-2
ASSLTGDAFDYT	.	TRBV7-2	TRBJ1-2
ASTPGAGGAVYGYT	TRBD1	TRBV12-3/TRBV12-4	TRBJ1-2
ASSLFAATNEKLF	.	TRBV7-2	TRBJ1-4
ASKRDSSSYEQY	TRBD1	TRBV19	TRBJ2-7
ASSLRGQGRPLH	TRBD1	TRBV11-2	TRBJ1-6
SARPGYEQY	.	TRBV20-1	TRBJ2-7
ASSPAGGHADTQY	.	TRBV12-3/TRBV12-4	TRBJ2-3
ASKLNTEAF	.	TRBV6-2/TRBV6-3	TRBJ1-1
ASSEWQEVYEQY	.	TRBV2	TRBJ2-7